The 26 T cell receptor beta chains in this list originate from one sample, sequenced in a study of blood T cells in healthy people across ages. A second 7 to 11 cycle PCR used barcoded and J-beta primers. TCRdb redid the calling of the 5' RACE reads with MiXCR, one entry per CDR3 protein. Seen here are 850,000 to 1,100,000 distinct CDR3 sequences, 35% to 40% observed once, and the top ten hold approximately 14%. The sequenced material came from blood. These receptors were obtained from a man aged 18-30 years in good health.

CDR3 bases: TGTGCCAGCAACGTCGCGGGGGGCCTACAAGAGACCCAGTACTTC. Translation gives CASNVAGGLQETQYF. The rearrangement uses TRBV2 and TRBJ2-5, with 8 bases aligning to TRBD2. There are 15 residues in the CDR3. Per germline, CDR1 SNHLY and CDR2 FYNNEI. J was trimmed by 2 bases and V by 7 bases; bases with no gene match: 9.

The chain employs TRBV3-1 and TRBJ2-4; D is uncertain. The V end lost 1 base, the J end lost 5 bases, and 9 bases lay between the germline ends. The CDR3 spans 14 residues. CDR1 and CDR2 from the germline V gene are LGHDT and YNNKEL (reference sequence). CDR3 sequence: CASSQVQRENIQYF. The CDR3 nucleotides read TGTGCCAGCAGCCAAGTCCAACGCGAAAACATTCAGTACTTC.

The J gene is TRBJ1-2, the V gene TRBV4-1, with D possibly TRBD1 on 5 matching bases. Germline V lookup: CDR1 MGHRA, CDR2 YSYEKL. Trimming removed 0 bases from V and 6 bases from J, with 20 bases in between. This CDR3 is 17 amino acids long. CDR3 DNA: TGCGCCAGCAGCCAAGATAAAGTTGTGGGCAGGGTAAATGGCTACACCTTC. Translation gives CASSQDKVVGRVNGYTF.

The rearrangement links TRBV20-1 to TRBJ1-1; D remains unclear. CDR3 size: 14 residues. From germline, CDR1 is DFQATT and CDR2 SNEGSKA (reference sequence). Trimming took 6 bases from V and 4 from J, leaving 18 bases between them. CDR3 in DNA: TGCAGTGCCCATAGGACCGCCGGGAGCACTGAAGCTTTCTTT. Translation: CSAHRTAGSTEAFF.

This clonotype has only a few counts. As DNA, the CDR3 is TGTGCCATCTCGGGAAACGATCAAGAGACCCAGTACTTC. Amino acids: CAISGNDQETQYF. V is TRBV10-3 and J is TRBJ2-5; D possibly corresponds to TRBD2 (5 bases). Trimming cost V 8 bases and J 2 bases, with 12 bases left between them. CDR3 size: 13 residues. The germline gives CDR1 ENHRY, CDR2 SYGVKD.

The rearrangement links TRBV2 to TRBJ1-1; no definite D call. The germline V and J ends were trimmed by 8 bases and 0 bases, with 13 bases remaining between them. Per the germline V gene, CDR1 is SNHLY and CDR2 is FYNNEI. The CDR3 spans 14 residues. As DNA, the CDR3 is TGTGCCAGCGAGCACAGAAGGATGAACACTGAAGCTTTCTTT. Its translation: CASEHRRMNTEAFF.

The rearrangement joins TRBV7-9 to TRBJ2-3, with D possibly called TRBD1 or TRBD2 (5 bases each). Looked up from germline, CDR1 is SEHNR and CDR2 is FQNEAQ (reference sequence). The V end lost 5 bases, the J end lost 2 bases, and 20 bases lay between the germline ends. The CDR3 totals 17 residues. In DNA form, the CDR3 reads TGTGCCAGCAGCCGCACTAAGGCAGGGAGATTCACAGATACGCAGTATTTT. This encodes CASSRTKAGRFTDTQYF.

V and J are TRBV6-5 and TRBJ1-2; a weak D match, TRBD1 (6 bases). V was pared by 6 bases and J by 4 bases, with 15 bases between. Looked up from germline, CDR1 is MNHEY and CDR2 is SVGAGI. The CDR3 extends over 14 amino acids. The chain's CDR3 is CASRRDTNPYGYTF. The CDR3 region has the DNA TGTGCCAGCAGACGGGACACAAACCCCTATGGCTACACCTTC.

This clonotype was observed at least ten times. The V call is TRBV15, the J call TRBJ1-6; D uncertain. V was cut by 0 bases and J by 6 bases, with 12 bases left in between. The CDR3 extends over 16 amino acids. Germline CDR1 is LNHNV and CDR2 is YYDKDF (reference sequence). This chain's CDR3 is CATSRDQGIGNSPLHF. The CDR3 DNA is TGTGCCACCAGCAGAGATCAAGGGATTGGTAATTCACCCCTCCACTTT. The entire variable domain, with the rest obtained from reference TRBV15 and TRBJ1-6, is as follows: DAMVIQNPRYQVTQFGKPVTLSCSQTLNHNVMYWYQQKSSQAPKLLFHYYDKDFNNEADTPDNFQSRRPNTSFCFLDIRSPGLGDTAMYLCATSRDQGIGNSPLHFGNGTRLTVT.

This clonotype was counted between two and nine times. This chain joins TRBV7-3 and TRBJ2-3; possibly TRBD1 for D (6 bases). CDR3 length: 15 amino acids. The germline CDR1 and CDR2 sequences are SGHTA and FQGTGA. Trimming cost V 5 bases and J 0 bases, with 12 bases left between them. The CDR3 loop reads CASSVGQTSTDTQYF. The CDR3 nucleotides read TGTGCCAGCAGCGTAGGACAGACTAGCACAGATACGCAGTATTTT.

V usage is TRBV6-1 and J usage is TRBJ1-1, with D perhaps TRBD1 (5 bases). The CDR3 is made up of 15 amino acids. The germline V and J ends were trimmed by 1 base and 3 bases, with 12 bases remaining between them. From germline, CDR1 is MNHNS and CDR2 SASEGT. The CDR3 nucleotides are TGTGCCAGCAGTGAAGTAGGCAGAGGGGACACTGAAGCTTTCTTT. Protein product: CASSEVGRGDTEAFF.

The chain uses TRBV20-1 and TRBJ1-2; no reliable D call. The germline V and J ends were trimmed by 0 bases and 8 bases, with 16 bases remaining between them. This CDR3 has 14 residues. CDR1 and CDR2 from the germline V gene are DFQATT and SNEGSKA (reference sequence). Here the CDR3 DNA reads TGCAGTGCTAGAGATATTGAGACGACGGGAGGCTACACCTTC. Its protein is CSARDIETTGGYTF.

This clonotype was detected only a few times. V and J are TRBV7-8 and TRBJ2-1; D unresolved. CDR3 length equals 14 residues. V was pared by 4 bases and J by 12 bases, with 19 bases between. Per germline, CDR1 SGHVS and CDR2 FQNEAQ. The CDR3 protein is CASSSPSHPGPQFF. In nucleotides, the CDR3 is TGTGCCAGCAGCTCCCCGTCACACCCGGGTCCGCAGTTCTTC.

This sequence joins TRBV6-4 and TRBJ2-5; D is perhaps TRBD1 (6 bases). This CDR3 has 14 amino acids. CDR1 MRHNA and CDR2 SNTAGT come from the germline V gene. V was clipped by 3 bases and J by 4 bases, with 12 bases between them. CDR3 sequence (DNA): TGTGCCAGCAGTGATGCAGGGGAGCGAGAGACCCAGTACTTC. Protein product: CASSDAGERETQYF.

This clonotype was counted between two and nine times. V usage is TRBV20-1 and J usage is TRBJ2-3; D may match TRBD1 or TRBD2 (5 bases each). In germline, CDR1 is DFQATT, CDR2 SNEGSKA (reference sequence). V was cut by 3 bases and J by 0 bases, with 13 bases left in between. The CDR3 sequence is 15 residues long. CDR3 region: CSARGDGPSTDTQYF. In nucleotides, the CDR3 is TGCAGTGCTAGGGGGGACGGCCCAAGCACAGATACGCAGTATTTT.

The chain couples TRBV29-1 to TRBJ2-7; 9 nucleotides agree with TRBD2. This CDR3 contains 14 residues. V lost 7 bases to trimming and J lost 7 bases; unmatched junction nucleotides: 14. Looked up from germline, CDR1 is SQVTM and CDR2 is ANQGSEA. The CDR3 coding sequence is TGCAGCGCAGTACTAGCGGGTGGGTGGAATGAGCAGTACTTC. It codes for CSAVLAGGWNEQYF.

The chain has TRBV7-9 and TRBJ1-1; 7 bases map to TRBD1. Per the germline V gene, CDR1 is SEHNR and CDR2 is FQNEAQ (reference sequence). There are 14 residues in the CDR3. V shed 5 bases and J 7 bases; nucleotides not matched to a gene: 10. CDR3 sequence (DNA): TGTGCCAGCAGCCCAAATGACAGGGAGGATGAAGCTTTCTTT. Protein product: CASSPNDREDEAFF.

V usage is TRBV12-3 or TRBV12-4 and J usage is TRBJ2-2, with D uncertain. The CDR3 totals 15 residues. With 2 bases removed from V and 4 bases from J, the gap between germline ends came to 11 bases. Here the CDR3 DNA reads TGTGCCAGCAGTTTACCGGGTCAGAGCACCGGGGAGCTGTTTTTT. It yields the protein CASSLPGQSTGELFF.

This clonotype was found a few times. The chain combines TRBV5-1 with TRBJ1-5; no clear D. This CDR3 has 15 residues. Germline CDR1 and CDR2: SGHRS and YFSETQ. Trimming left V 0 bases short and J 5 bases short, with 12 bases between. The CDR3: CASSLEGGSYQPQHF. The CDR3 DNA sequence: TGCGCCAGCAGCTTGGAGGGCGGCAGTTATCAGCCCCAGCATTTT.

As regards this clonotype: A junction boundary mismatches the germline segment, possibly from a read error. In DNA, the CDR3 is TGTGCCATCAGTCCAACTAGGGAGAATACGCAGTATTTT. This sequence encodes CAISPTRENTQYF. This rearrangement joins TRBV12-3 or TRBV12-4 to TRBJ2-3; D possibly corresponds to TRBD2 (5 bases). The CDR3 spans 13 residues.

Many counts were recorded for this clonotype. This chain joins TRBV12-3 or TRBV12-4 and TRBJ2-1, with D unclear. This CDR3 is built from 13 residues. The V and J ends lost 6 bases and 3 bases respectively, with 9 bases between them. CDR3 residues: CASSSESYNEQFF. The CDR3 bases are TGTGCCAGCAGCTCAGAAAGCTACAATGAGCAGTTCTTC.

The rearrangement links TRBV4-1 to TRBJ1-5, with 8 bases identical to TRBD1. J lost 6 bases, V lost 5 bases, and 12 bases had no gene match. Germline V gives CDR1 MGHRA, CDR2 YSYEKL. The CDR3 runs to 16 residues. CDR3 sequence (DNA): TGCGCCAGCAGCACCCCTGGACAGGGCGGAAGTCAGCCCCAGCATTTT. Its protein is CASSTPGQGGSQPQHF.

For this clonotype: Its ends do not fully match the called genes, so a read error is possible. This rearrangement joins TRBV12-3 or TRBV12-4 to TRBJ2-3; D perhaps matches TRBD1 (6 bases). The CDR3 runs to 15 residues. The CDR3 loop reads CASSLARVRTDTQYF. The CDR3 DNA reads as TGTGCCAGCAGTTTAGCGAGGGTGCGGACAGATACGCAATATTTT.

V usage is TRBV20-1 and J usage is TRBJ1-1; TRBD1 aligns across 7 bases. The CDR3 totals 14 residues. Germline assignment: CDR1 DFQATT and CDR2 SNEGSKA (reference sequence). V dropped 1 base and J dropped 4; count of bases not matched to a gene: 6. This CDR3 reads CSARGPTGVTEAFF. The CDR3, as DNA: TGCAGTGCTAGAGGCCCAACAGGGGTCACTGAAGCTTTCTTT.

The chain uses TRBV12-3 or TRBV12-4 and TRBJ2-3; 10 bases map to TRBD2. This CDR3 has 15 residues. Germline trimming cut 5 bases from V and 8 bases from J; bases unmatched to any gene: 10. CDR3 sequence: CASSPWTSGAGTQYF. Written as DNA, the CDR3 is TGTGCCAGCAGTCCATGGACTAGCGGAGCCGGTACGCAGTATTTT.

This clonotype has just a few counts. V usage is TRBV7-3 and J usage is TRBJ1-6; possible D gene TRBD1, 5 bases. The germline V gene encodes CDR1 SGHTA and CDR2 FQGTGA. This CDR3 has 14 amino acids. With 0 bases removed from V and 6 bases from J, the gap between germline ends came to 6 bases. CDR3 sequence reads: CASSLTGANSPLHF. CDR3 bases: TGTGCCAGCAGCTTAACAGGGGCTAATTCACCCCTCCACTTT.